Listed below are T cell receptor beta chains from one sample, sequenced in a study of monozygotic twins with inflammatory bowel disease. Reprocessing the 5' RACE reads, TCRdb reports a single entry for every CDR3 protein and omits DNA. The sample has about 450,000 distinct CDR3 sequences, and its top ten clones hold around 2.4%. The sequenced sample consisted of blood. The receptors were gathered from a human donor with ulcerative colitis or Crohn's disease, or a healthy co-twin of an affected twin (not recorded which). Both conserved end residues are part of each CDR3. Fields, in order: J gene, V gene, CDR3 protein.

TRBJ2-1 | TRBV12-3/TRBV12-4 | CASSSPGTVYNEQFF
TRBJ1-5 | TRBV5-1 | CASSLGADNQPQHF
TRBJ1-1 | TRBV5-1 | CASSFTGPNTEAFF
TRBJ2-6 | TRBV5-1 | CASSAAGGIGANVLTF
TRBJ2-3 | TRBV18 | CASSHLDRTDTQYF
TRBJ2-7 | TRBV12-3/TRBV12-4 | CASRDRVGYEQYF
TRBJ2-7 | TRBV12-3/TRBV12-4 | CASSSILAGQGSYEQYF
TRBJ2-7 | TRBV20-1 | CSARARDHEQYF
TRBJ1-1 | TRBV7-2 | CASSFLQGFITEAFF
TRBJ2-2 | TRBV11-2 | CASSSPGGQANTGELFF
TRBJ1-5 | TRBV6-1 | CASSRTPYSNQPQHF
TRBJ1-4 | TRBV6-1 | CASSLRGGATNEKLFF
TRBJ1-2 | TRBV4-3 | CASRPDRGGYGYTF
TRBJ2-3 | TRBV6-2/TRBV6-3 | CASSFRGGMNTDTQYF
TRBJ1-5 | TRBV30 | CAWSYRGTSNQPQHF